The 30 T cell receptor beta chains below all came from one sample that was sequenced in a study of blood T cell repertoires in COVID-19. Repertoires were generated with immunoSEQ multiplex PCR, while TCRdb's copy carries only in-frame clones and drops some. The profile covers over 250,000 clones, with about 88% appearing a single time and about 1.5% taken by the ten largest. The sequenced sample consisted of peripheral blood. All receptors derive from a human donor with COVID-19, enrolled during active disease. The donor label of this sample is uncertain.

The chain recombines TRBV10-3 with TRBJ1-3; D is unclear. Germline assignment: CDR1 ENHRY and CDR2 SYGVKD. V lost 1 base and J lost 0, with 10 bases in between. This CDR3 spans 16 amino acids. The chain's CDR3 is CAISELAGDSGNTIYF. CDR3 nucleotide sequence: TGTGCCATCAGTGAGTTGGCCGGAGACTCTGGAAACACCATATATTTT.

The chain recombines TRBV18 with TRBJ1-1; 10 bases align to TRBD1. The CDR3 is made up of 15 amino acids. CDR1 and CDR2 from the germline V gene are KGHSH and LQKENI. The V segment lost 6 bases and the J segment 3 bases; nucleotides outside the gene matches: 7. CDR3 DNA sequence: TGTGCCAGCTCCCGGGACAGGGGTAAGGACACTGAAGCTTTCTTT. As protein: CASSRDRGKDTEAFF. Combining the CDR3 with reference TRBV18 and TRBJ1-1 gives the whole variable domain NAGVMQNPRHLVRRRGQEARLRCSPMKGHSHVYWYRQLPEEGLKFMVYLQKENIIDESGMPKERFSAEFPKEGPSILRIQQVVRGDSAAYFCASSRDRGKDTEAFFGQGTRLTVV.

The rearrangement uses TRBV21-1 and TRBJ1-2; TRBD1 was called by the table and not checked on the DNA. TRBV21-1 is assigned pseudogene status. This CDR3 region has 12 residues. The CDR3 region has the DNA TGTGCCAGCAGCAGACAGGGCAAAGGCTACACCTTC. This sequence encodes CASSRQGKGYTF.

The chain employs TRBV28 and TRBJ1-2, with D uncertain. Trimming removed 10 bases from V and 8 bases from J, with 17 bases in between. Germline-derived CDR1 and CDR2 are MDHEN and SYDVKM. The CDR3 sequence is 12 residues long. CDR3 protein: CATVSNWVGYTF. The CDR3 nucleotides read TGTGCCACCGTTAGCAACTGGGTCGGCTACACCTTC.

About this clone: Germline is not matched at one junction end, which may reflect a read error. The chain links TRBV7-7 to TRBJ2-1; 8 bases are shared with TRBD1. This CDR3 contains 15 residues. Germline V gives CDR1 SSHAT, CDR2 FNYEAQ (reference sequence). The CDR3 sequence is CASSPGQGFFSEQFF. The CDR3 coding sequence is TGTGCTAGCAGCCCTGGACAGGGTTTTTTCAGTGAGCAGTTCTTC.

The rearrangement joins TRBV19 to TRBJ2-7; 8 bases are a match to TRBD2. Germline CDR1 reads LNHDA; CDR2 reads SQIVND (reference sequence). The CDR3 sequence is 14 residues long. The trim removed 3 bases at V and 0 bases at J, leaving 1 base unmatched. CDR3 coding DNA: TGTGCCAGTAGTATCGGGACTAGCTCCTACGAGCAGTACTTC. Protein product: CASSIGTSSYEQYF.

The chain carries TRBV3-1 (or the pseudogene TRBV3-2) and TRBJ1-6; D not certain. The CDR3 is 15 amino acids. The germline V gene encodes CDR1 LGHDT and CDR2 YNNKEL (reference sequence). The V end lost 5 bases, the J end lost 14 bases, and 22 bases lay between the germline ends. CDR3 DNA: TGTGCCAGCAGCTTAGGAGGAGCCCCCCGGGCGTCCCTCCACTTT. It is translated as CASSLGGAPRASLHF.

The genes are TRBV28 and TRBJ1-5; 8 bases fit TRBD1. The CDR3 loop spans 15 amino acids. V gave up 4 bases and J gave up 8 bases; unmatched junction bases: 10. Germline CDR1 MDHEN, CDR2 SYDVKM. The CDR3 sequence is CASSWDRFGIEPQHF. CDR3 nucleotide sequence: TGTGCCAGCAGTTGGGACAGGTTTGGGATCGAGCCCCAGCATTTT.

The chain links TRBV6-1 to TRBJ2-7; 8 bases align to TRBD2. V shed 2 bases and J 5 bases; nucleotides not matched to a gene: 11. CDR3 length: 16 amino acids. Per the germline V gene, CDR1 is MNHNS and CDR2 is SASEGT. CDR3 DNA sequence: TGTGCCAGCAGTGAAACTCGGGGAGCGGGAGCGGACGAGCAGTACTTC. This codes for CASSETRGAGADEQYF.

The chain is built from TRBV5-6 and TRBJ2-3, with D uncertain. Germline-derived CDR1 and CDR2 are SGHDT and YYEEEE. This CDR3 is built from 16 residues. Trimming removed 1 base from V and 0 bases from J, with 12 bases in between. CDR3 amino acids: CASSLMSSTSTDTQYF. The CDR3 DNA reads TGTGCCAGCAGCTTGATGAGCTCTACTAGCACAGATACGCAGTATTTT.

The chain employs TRBV3-1 (or the pseudogene TRBV3-2) and TRBJ2-3; 11 positions agree with TRBD2. V trimming: 4 bases; J trimming: 4 bases; junction bases outside the gene matches: 10. Germline CDR1 LGHDT, CDR2 YNNKEL (reference sequence). The CDR3 is 17 residues long. The CDR3 spells CASSRLTSGSFSDTQYF. The CDR3 nucleotides read TGTGCCAGCAGCCGACTAACTAGCGGGAGTTTTTCAGATACGCAGTATTTT.

The chain carries TRBV6-5 and TRBJ1-1; TRBD1 agrees at 7 bases. The ends lost 6 bases at V and 4 bases at J; junction bases unmatched: 8. There are 14 residues in the CDR3. The germline V gene has CDR1 MNHEY and CDR2 SVGAGI. The CDR3 DNA reads TGTGCCAGCAGCATCAGGACAGGTCGCACTGAAGCTTTCTTT. It translates to CASSIRTGRTEAFF.

This chain uses TRBV10-3 with TRBJ2-7, with 7 nucleotides matching TRBD1. Germline lookup yields CDR1 ENHRY and CDR2 SYGVKD. J was trimmed by 4 bases and V by 6 bases; bases with no gene match: 6. The CDR3 is 13 residues long. CDR3 in DNA: TGTGCCATCAGCGGGACAGTCGCTTACGAGCAGTACTTC. It specifies CAISGTVAYEQYF.

The CDR3 is CASSPGTSGVGEGTQYF. For the CDR3, the DNA is TGCGCCAGCAGCCCCGGGACTAGCGGAGTGGGGGAGGGGACCCAGTACTTC. The chain is built from TRBV10-2 and TRBJ2-5; 11 positions match TRBD2. The CDR3 is made up of 17 amino acids. Germline V gives CDR1 WSHSY, CDR2 SAAADI. The V segment lost 6 bases and the J segment 7 bases; nucleotides outside the gene matches: 16.

The gene calls are TRBV3-1 (or the pseudogene TRBV3-2) and TRBJ1-2; possible D gene TRBD1, 5 bases. Germline loops: CDR1 LGHDT, CDR2 YNNKEL (reference sequence). This CDR3 is built from 15 residues. Trimming shortened V by 4 bases and J by 1 base, and 13 bases separated the two germline ends. The CDR3 coding sequence is TGTGCCAGCAGCCCGACCGCGCAGGGTAACTATGGCTACACCTTC. It translates to CASSPTAQGNYGYTF.

This clone was counted only a few times. The V gene is TRBV6-2 or TRBV6-3, the J gene TRBJ2-7, with D perhaps matching TRBD2 (5 bases). Trimming stripped 5 bases from V and 3 bases from J, with 11 bases between. CDR3 length equals 13 residues. Germline lookup yields CDR1 MNHEY and CDR2 SVGEGT. The CDR3 bases are TGTGCCAGCAGTCCCCGGGATCTCTACGAGCAGTACTTC. Its translation is CASSPRDLYEQYF.

The chain combines TRBV7-9 with TRBJ2-3, with 9 bases that match TRBD2. Trimming took 1 base from V and 0 from J; bases not matched to a gene: 11. The CDR3 sequence is 19 residues long. Looked up from germline, CDR1 is SEHNR and CDR2 is FQNEAQ (reference sequence). Here the CDR3 reads CASSLGGLAGPSSTDTQYF. The CDR3 region has the DNA TGTGCCAGCAGCTTAGGGGGGCTAGCGGGGCCCTCTAGCACAGATACGCAGTATTTT.

The chain combines TRBV12-3 or TRBV12-4 with TRBJ2-7; 9 bases are shared with TRBD1. CDR3 size: 12 residues. Trimming removed 5 bases from V and 13 bases from J; junction bases left unmatched: 9. CDR3 sequence: CASSIQDRGRYF. DNA of the CDR3: TGTGCCAGCAGTATACAGGACAGGGGACGATACTTC.

V and J are TRBV7-9 and TRBJ1-2; 8 bases match TRBD1. In germline, CDR1 is SEHNR, CDR2 FQNEAQ (reference sequence). V was pared by 5 bases and J by 0 bases, with 8 bases of the junction left unmatched. The CDR3 runs to 16 residues. CDR3 protein: CASSGQGLIANYGYTF. The CDR3 nucleotides are TGTGCCAGCAGCGGACAGGGCCTCATAGCTAACTATGGCTACACCTTC.

On this clone itself: At one boundary the junction diverges from the germline segment, which might be a read error. The CDR3 spells CASSLGLAGENTGELFF. The DNA for the CDR3 is TGTGCCAGCAGTTTAGGACTAGCGGGAGAGAACACCGGGGAGCTGTTTTTT. The rearrangement uses TRBV7-9 and TRBJ2-2; 13 bases align to TRBD2. The germline gives CDR1 SEHNR, CDR2 FQNEAQ (reference sequence). The CDR3 length is 17 residues.

The gene calls are TRBV5-6 and TRBJ2-1; 9 nucleotides match TRBD1. Germline V CDR1 and CDR2: SGHDT, YYEEEE. J lost 0 bases, V lost 4 bases, and 2 bases had no gene match. The CDR3 contains 15 residues. The CDR3 DNA is TGTGCCAGCAGCGCGGACAGGGGCTCCTACAATGAGCAGTTCTTC. It translates to CASSADRGSYNEQFF.

The rearrangement joins TRBV11-2 to TRBJ1-4; no clear D gene. The CDR3 is 13 residues long. V lost 0 bases to trimming and J lost 7 bases, with 6 bases between them. Germline V gives CDR1 SGHAT, CDR2 FQNNGV. As DNA, the CDR3 is TGTGCCAGCAGCTTAGATGCGGCTGAAAAACTGTTTTTT. Translation gives CASSLDAAEKLFF.

The gene calls are TRBV9 and TRBJ2-3; 11 nucleotides line up with TRBD2. V shed 0 bases and J 4 bases; nucleotides not matched to a gene: 4. Germline V gene data show CDR1 as SGDLS and CDR2 as YYNGEE. The CDR3 runs to 16 residues. The CDR3 loop is CASSVGGSGRADTQYF. The CDR3 DNA sequence: TGTGCCAGCAGCGTAGGGGGTAGCGGGAGGGCAGATACGCAGTATTTT. The variable domain in full, with the rest retrieved from reference TRBV9 and TRBJ2-3, is DSGVTQTPKHLITATGQRVTLRCSPRSGDLSVYWYQQSLDQGLQFLIQYYNGEERAKGNILERFSAQQFPDLHSELNLSSLELGDSALYFCASSVGGSGRADTQYFGPGTRLTVL.

The chain is built from TRBV6-6 and TRBJ2-1, with 13 bases fitting TRBD2. Germline V gene data show CDR1 as MNHNY and CDR2 as SVGAGI (reference sequence). This CDR3 spans 15 amino acids. The J segment lost 3 bases and the V segment lost 7 bases, leaving 3 bases of the junction unmatched. CDR3 protein: CASIGTSGNYNEQFF. CDR3 nucleotides: TGTGCCAGCATTGGGACTAGCGGGAACTACAATGAGCAGTTCTTC.

V usage is TRBV11-2 and J usage is TRBJ2-5; TRBD1 is a possible D gene (6 bases). Germline V CDR1 and CDR2: SGHAT, FQNNGV. Trimming pared 8 bases from V and 0 bases from J, leaving 13 bases between. The CDR3 runs to 14 residues. The CDR3 reads CASSWGRHQETQYF. CDR3 nucleotides: TGTGCCAGCTCCTGGGGGCGACACCAAGAGACCCAGTACTTC.

Regarding this clone: A junction boundary mismatches the germline segment, possibly from a read error. The chain employs TRBV7-7 and TRBJ2-5, with a possible D match to TRBD2 (5 bases). Germline values: CDR1 SSHAT, CDR2 FNYEAQ (reference sequence). The CDR3 is made up of 13 amino acids. CDR3 amino acids: CASSRDLVETQYF. In DNA form, the CDR3 reads TGTGCTAGCAGCCGGGATTTGGTGGAGACCCAGTACTTC.

The rearrangement uses TRBV7-6 and TRBJ2-2; a weak D match, TRBD2 (7 bases). The CDR3 contains 17 residues. V lost 2 bases to trimming and J lost 2 bases, with 15 bases between them. CDR1 is SGHVS and CDR2 is FNYEAQ in the germline V gene. CDR3 loop: CASSLTSGGPNTGELFF. DNA for the CDR3: TGTGCCAGCAGCTTAACTTCCGGGGGGCCAAACACCGGGGAGCTGTTTTTT.

A word on this clone: The germline gene is not matched at one end of the junction; a read error may be the cause. This chain uses TRBV25-1 with TRBJ1-5; the D is unclear. The germline gives CDR1 MGHDK, CDR2 SYGVNS. This CDR3 is built from 14 residues. The CDR3 bases are TGTGCCAGCGGTGACCGCCAGAACAATCAGCCCCAGCATTTT. It is translated as CASGDRQNNQPQHF.

V usage is TRBV11-2 and J usage is TRBJ2-1; D may be TRBD2 (6 bases). The germline V and J ends were trimmed by 5 bases and 0 bases, with 20 bases remaining between them. Germline V gives CDR1 SGHAT, CDR2 FQNNGV. The CDR3 extends over 18 amino acids. The CDR3 spells CASSLSVRDPRSYNEQFF. As DNA, the CDR3 is TGTGCCAGCAGCCTATCCGTGCGGGATCCCCGCTCCTACAATGAGCAGTTCTTC.

The rearrangement uses TRBV9 and TRBJ2-1; TRBD2 aligns across 9 bases. Germline assignment: CDR1 SGDLS and CDR2 YYNGEE. This CDR3 has 15 amino acids. Trimming at V came to 0 bases and at J to 4 bases, leaving 2 bases not matched to a gene. The CDR3 loop reads CASSVGREGYNEQFF. The CDR3 region has the DNA TGTGCCAGCAGCGTAGGGCGGGAGGGATACAATGAGCAGTTCTTC.